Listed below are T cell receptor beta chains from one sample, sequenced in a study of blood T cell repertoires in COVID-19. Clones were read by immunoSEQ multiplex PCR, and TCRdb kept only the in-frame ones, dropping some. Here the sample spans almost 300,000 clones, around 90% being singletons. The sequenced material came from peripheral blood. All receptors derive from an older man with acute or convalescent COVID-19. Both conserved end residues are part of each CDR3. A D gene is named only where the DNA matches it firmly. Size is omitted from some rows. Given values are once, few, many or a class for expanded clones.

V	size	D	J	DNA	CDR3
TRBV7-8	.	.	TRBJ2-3	TGTGCCAGCAGCTTACTTACGGTTACGGAGGAGCAGTATTTT	CASSLLTVTEEQYF
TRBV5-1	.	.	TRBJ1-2	TGCGCCAGCAGCTTGGCTGGTAAAACGTCGGATGGCTACACCTTC	CASSLAGKTSDGYTF
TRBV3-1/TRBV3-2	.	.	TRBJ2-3	TGTGCCAGCAGCCATACGGGTAGCACAGATACGCAGTATTTT	CASSHTGSTDTQYF
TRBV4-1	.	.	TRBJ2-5	TGCGCCAGCAGCCAATTAGGCGGAGACCAAGAGACCCAGTACTTC	CASSQLGGDQETQYF
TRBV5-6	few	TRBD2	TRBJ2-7	TGTGCCAGCAGTATACCGGGGACTAGTGTCGAGCAGTACTTC	CASSIPGTSVEQYF
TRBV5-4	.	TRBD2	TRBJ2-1	TGTGCCAGCAGCTTAACTAGCGGGTACAATGAGCAGTTCTTC	CASSLTSGYNEQFF
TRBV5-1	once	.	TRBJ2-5	TGCGCCAGCAGCTTGCAACAGGAACGGACGGAGACCCAGTACTTC	CASSLQQERTETQYF
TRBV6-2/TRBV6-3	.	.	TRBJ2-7	TGTGCCAGCAGTTATGTCCAGGGCCGCTACGAGCAGTACTTC	CASSYVQGRYEQYF
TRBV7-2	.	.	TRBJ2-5	TGTGCCAGCAGCCGGGTCGAAGAGACCCAGTACTTC	CASSRVEETQYF
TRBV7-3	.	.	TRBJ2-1	TGTGCCAGCAGCGGGGGGGCCGACAATGAGCAGTTCTTC	CASSGGADNEQFF
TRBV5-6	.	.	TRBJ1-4	TGTGCCAGCAGCCTTCTGGGTGAGGGTTTTGAAAAACTGTTTTTT	CASSLLGEGFEKLFF
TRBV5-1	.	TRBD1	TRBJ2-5	TGCGCCAGCAGCTTACAGGGGGGCCAAGAGACCCAGTACTTC	CASSLQGGQETQYF
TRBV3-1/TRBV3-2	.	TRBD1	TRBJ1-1	TGTGCCAGCAGCCACTCGGACAGGGGGCAGACTGAAGCTTTCTTT	CASSHSDRGQTEAFF